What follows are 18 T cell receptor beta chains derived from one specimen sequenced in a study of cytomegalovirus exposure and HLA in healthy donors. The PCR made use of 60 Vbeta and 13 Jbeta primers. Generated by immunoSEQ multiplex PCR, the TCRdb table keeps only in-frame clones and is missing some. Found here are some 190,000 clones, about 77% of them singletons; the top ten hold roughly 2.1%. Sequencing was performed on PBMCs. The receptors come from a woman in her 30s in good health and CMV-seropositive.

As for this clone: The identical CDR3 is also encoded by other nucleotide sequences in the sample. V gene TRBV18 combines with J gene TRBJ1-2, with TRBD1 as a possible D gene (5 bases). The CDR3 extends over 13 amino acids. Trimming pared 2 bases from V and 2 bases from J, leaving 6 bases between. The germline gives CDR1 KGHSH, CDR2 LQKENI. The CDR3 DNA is TGTGCCAGCTCACCAGACAGAAACTATGGCTACACCTTC. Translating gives CASSPDRNYGYTF.

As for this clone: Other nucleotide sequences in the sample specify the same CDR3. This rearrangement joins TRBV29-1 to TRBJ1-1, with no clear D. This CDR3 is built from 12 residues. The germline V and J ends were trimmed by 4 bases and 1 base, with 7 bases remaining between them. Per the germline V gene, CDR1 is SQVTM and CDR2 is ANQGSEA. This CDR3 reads CSVARGNTEAFF. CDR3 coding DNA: TGCAGCGTTGCCCGCGGGAACACTGAAGCTTTCTTT.

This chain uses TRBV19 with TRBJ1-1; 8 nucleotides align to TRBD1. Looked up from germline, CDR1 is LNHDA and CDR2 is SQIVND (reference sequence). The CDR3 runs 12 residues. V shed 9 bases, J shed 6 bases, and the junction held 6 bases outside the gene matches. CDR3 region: CASWDRYAEAFF. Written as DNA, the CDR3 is TGTGCCAGCTGGGACAGGTATGCTGAAGCTTTCTTT. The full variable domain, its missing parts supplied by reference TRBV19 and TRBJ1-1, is DGGITQSPKYLFRKEGQNVTLSCEQNLNHDAMYWYRQDPGQGLRLIYYSQIVNDFQKGDIAEGYSVSREKKESFPLTVTSAQKNPTAFYLCASWDRYAEAFFGQGTRLTVV.

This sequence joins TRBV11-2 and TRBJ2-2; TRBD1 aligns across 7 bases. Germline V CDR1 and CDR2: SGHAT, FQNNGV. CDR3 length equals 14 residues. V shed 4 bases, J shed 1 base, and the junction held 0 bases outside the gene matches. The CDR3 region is CASSWDRNTGELFF. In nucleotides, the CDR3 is TGTGCCAGCAGCTGGGACAGGAACACCGGGGAGCTGTTTTTT.

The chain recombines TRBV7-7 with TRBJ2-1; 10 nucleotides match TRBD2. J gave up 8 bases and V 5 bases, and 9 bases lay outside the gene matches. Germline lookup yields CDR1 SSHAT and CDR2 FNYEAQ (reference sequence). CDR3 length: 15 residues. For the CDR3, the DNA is TGTGCCAGCAGCAACGAACTAGCGGGATACGATGAGCAGTTCTTC. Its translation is CASSNELAGYDEQFF.

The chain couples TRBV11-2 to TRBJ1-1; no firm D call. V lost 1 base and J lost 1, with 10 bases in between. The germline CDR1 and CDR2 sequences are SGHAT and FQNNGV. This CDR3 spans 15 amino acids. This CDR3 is CASSLVGVRNTEAFF. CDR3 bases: TGTGCCAGCAGCTTAGTCGGGGTCCGGAACACTGAAGCTTTCTTT. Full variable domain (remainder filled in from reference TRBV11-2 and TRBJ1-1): EAGVAQSPRYKIIEKRQSVAFWCNPISGHATLYWYQQILGQGPKLLIQFQNNGVVDDSQLPKDRFSAERLKGVDSTLKIQPAKLEDSAVYLCASSLVGVRNTEAFFGQGTRLTVV.

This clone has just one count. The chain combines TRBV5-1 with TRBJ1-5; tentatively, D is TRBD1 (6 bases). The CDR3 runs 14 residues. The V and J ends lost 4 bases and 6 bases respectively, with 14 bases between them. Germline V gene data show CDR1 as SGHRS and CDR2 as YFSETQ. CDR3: CASSDSQGSQPQHF. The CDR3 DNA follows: TGCGCCAGCAGCGACTCACAGGGAAGTCAGCCCCAGCATTTT.

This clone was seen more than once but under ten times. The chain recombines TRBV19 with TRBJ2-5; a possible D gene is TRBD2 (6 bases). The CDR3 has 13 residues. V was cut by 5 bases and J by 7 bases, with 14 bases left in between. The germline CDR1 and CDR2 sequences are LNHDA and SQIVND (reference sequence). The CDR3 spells CASSAAGRGTQYF. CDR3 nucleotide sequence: TGTGCCAGTAGTGCGGCCGGGCGGGGGACCCAGTACTTC.

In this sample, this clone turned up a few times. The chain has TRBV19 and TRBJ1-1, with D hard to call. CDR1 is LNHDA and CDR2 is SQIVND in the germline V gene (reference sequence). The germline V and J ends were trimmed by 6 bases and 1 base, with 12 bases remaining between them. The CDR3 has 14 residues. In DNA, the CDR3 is TGTGCCAGTAGGACGGAAAGGAGGAACACTGAAGCTTTCTTT. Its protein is CASRTERRNTEAFF. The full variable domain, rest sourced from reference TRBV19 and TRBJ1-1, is DGGITQSPKYLFRKEGQNVTLSCEQNLNHDAMYWYRQDPGQGLRLIYYSQIVNDFQKGDIAEGYSVSREKKESFPLTVTSAQKNPTAFYLCASRTERRNTEAFFGQGTRLTVV.

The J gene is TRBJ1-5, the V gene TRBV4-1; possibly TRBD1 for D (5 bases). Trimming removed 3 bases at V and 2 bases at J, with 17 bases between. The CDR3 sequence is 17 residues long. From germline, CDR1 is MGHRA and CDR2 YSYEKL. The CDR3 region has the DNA TGCGCCAGCAGCCAGAAGAGGGGAGAGCGGGGCAATCAGCCCCAGCATTTT. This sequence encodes CASSQKRGERGNQPQHF.

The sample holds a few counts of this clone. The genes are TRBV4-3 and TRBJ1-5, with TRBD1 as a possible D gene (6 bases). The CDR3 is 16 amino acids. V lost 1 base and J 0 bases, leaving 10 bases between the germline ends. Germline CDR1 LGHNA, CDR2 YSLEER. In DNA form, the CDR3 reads TGCGCCAGCAGCCAAGGGACAGAGAATAGCAATCAGCCCCAGCATTTT. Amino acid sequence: CASSQGTENSNQPQHF.

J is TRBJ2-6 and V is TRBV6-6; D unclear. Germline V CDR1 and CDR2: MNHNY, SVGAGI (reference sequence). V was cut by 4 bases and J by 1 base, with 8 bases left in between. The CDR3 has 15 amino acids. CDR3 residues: CASSLSQSGANVLTF. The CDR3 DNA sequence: TGTGCCAGCAGTTTATCGCAGTCTGGGGCCAACGTCCTGACTTTC.

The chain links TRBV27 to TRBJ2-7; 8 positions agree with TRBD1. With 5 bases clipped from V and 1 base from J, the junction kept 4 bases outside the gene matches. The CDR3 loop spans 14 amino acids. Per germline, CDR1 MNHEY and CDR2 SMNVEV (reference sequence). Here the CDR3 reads CASSRDRCSYEQYF. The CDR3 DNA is TGTGCCAGCAGTAGGGACAGGTGTTCCTACGAGCAGTACTTC.

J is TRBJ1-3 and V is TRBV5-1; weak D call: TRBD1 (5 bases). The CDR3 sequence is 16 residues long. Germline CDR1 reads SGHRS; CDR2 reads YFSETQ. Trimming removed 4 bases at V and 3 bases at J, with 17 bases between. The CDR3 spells CASSPAGVFSGNTIYF. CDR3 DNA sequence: TGCGCCAGCAGCCCGGCGGGGGTTTTTAGTGGAAACACCATATATTTT.

CDR3 in amino acids: CASSEAGGGDNEQFF. Written as DNA, the CDR3 is TGTGCCAGCAGTGAAGCGGGAGGTGGGGACAATGAGCAGTTCTTC. This chain connects TRBV6-1 to TRBJ2-1; D perhaps matches TRBD2 (6 bases). V was trimmed by 0 bases and J by 5 bases, leaving 11 bases between them. Per the germline V gene, CDR1 is MNHNS and CDR2 is SASEGT. The CDR3 covers 15 residues.

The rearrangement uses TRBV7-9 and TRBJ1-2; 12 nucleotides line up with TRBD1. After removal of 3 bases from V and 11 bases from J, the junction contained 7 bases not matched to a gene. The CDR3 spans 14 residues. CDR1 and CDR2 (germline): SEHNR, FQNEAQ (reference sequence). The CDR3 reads CASSLGQGALAYTF. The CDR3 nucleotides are TGTGCCAGCAGCTTGGGACAGGGGGCTCTGGCGTACACCTTC.

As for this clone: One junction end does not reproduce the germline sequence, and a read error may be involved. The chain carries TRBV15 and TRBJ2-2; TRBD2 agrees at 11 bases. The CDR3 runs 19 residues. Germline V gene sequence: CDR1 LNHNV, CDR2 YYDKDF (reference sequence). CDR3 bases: TGTGCCGCCAGCAGAGGAGGGGCTAGCGGGGGGACTAACACCGGGGAGCTGTTTTTT. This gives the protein CAASRGGASGGTNTGELFF. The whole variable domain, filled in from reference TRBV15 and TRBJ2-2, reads DAMVIQNPRYQVTQFGKPVTLSCSQTLNHNVMYWYQQKSSQAPKLLFHYYDKDFNNEADTPDNFQSRRPNTSFCFLDIRSPGLGDTAMYLCAASRGGASGGTNTGELFFGEGSRLTVL.

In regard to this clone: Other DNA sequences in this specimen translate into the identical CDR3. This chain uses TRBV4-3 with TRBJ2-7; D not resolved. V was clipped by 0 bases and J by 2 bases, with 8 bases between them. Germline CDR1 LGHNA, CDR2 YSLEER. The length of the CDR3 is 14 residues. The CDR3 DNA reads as TGCGCCAGCAGCCAAGATCGAGGTACCTACGAGCAGTACTTC. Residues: CASSQDRGTYEQYF.